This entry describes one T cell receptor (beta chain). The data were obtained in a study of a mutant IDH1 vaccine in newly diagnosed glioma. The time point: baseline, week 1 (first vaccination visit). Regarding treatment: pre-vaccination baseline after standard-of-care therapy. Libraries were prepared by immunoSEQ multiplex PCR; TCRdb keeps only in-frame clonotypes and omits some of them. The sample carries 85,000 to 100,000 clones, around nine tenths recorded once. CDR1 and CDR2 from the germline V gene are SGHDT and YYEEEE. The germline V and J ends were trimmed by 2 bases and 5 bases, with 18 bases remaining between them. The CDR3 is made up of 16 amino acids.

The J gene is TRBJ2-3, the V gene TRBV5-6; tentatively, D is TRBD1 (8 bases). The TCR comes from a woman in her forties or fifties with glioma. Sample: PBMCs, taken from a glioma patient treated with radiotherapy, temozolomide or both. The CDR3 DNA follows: TGTGCCAGCAGCTTTGGACAGGGAGGGGACTTAGATACGCAGTATTTT. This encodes CASSFGQGGDLDTQYF.